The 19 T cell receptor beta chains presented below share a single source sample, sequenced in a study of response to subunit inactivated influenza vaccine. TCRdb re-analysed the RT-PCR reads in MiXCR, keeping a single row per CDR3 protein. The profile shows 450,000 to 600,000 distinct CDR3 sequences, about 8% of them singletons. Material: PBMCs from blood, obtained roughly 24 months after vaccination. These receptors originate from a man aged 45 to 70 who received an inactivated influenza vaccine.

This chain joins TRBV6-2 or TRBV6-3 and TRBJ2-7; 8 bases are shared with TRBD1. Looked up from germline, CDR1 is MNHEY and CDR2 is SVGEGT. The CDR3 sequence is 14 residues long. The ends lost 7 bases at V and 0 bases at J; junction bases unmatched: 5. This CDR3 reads CASNQQGGSYEQYF. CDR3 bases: TGTGCCAGCAACCAACAGGGGGGCTCCTACGAGCAGTACTTC.

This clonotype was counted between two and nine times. The CDR3 DNA reads TGTGCCAGCAGCTTAGCCGGGCCGGAAAATCAGCCCCAGCATTTT. The encoded protein is CASSLAGPENQPQHF. The rearrangement links TRBV7-6 to TRBJ1-5, with unresolved D. The CDR3 sequence is 15 residues long. Trimming stripped 0 bases from V and 4 bases from J, with 10 bases between. CDR1 is SGHVS, CDR2 FNYEAQ, per germline.

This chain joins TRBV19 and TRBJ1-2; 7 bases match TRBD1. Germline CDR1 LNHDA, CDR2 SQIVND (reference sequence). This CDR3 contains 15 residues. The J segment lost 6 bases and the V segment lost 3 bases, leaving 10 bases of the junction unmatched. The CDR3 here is CASSMEAGGKDGYTF. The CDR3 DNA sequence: TGTGCCAGTAGTATGGAGGCAGGGGGTAAGGATGGCTACACCTTC.

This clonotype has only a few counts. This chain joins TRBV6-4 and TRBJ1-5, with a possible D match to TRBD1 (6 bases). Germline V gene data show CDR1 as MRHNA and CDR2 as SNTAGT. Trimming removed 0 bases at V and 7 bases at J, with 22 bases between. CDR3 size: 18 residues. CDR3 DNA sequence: TGTGCCAGCAGTGACTCGAGTGGGTGGGGGGCCCTGAGCCAGCCCCAGCATTTT. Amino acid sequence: CASSDSSGWGALSQPQHF.

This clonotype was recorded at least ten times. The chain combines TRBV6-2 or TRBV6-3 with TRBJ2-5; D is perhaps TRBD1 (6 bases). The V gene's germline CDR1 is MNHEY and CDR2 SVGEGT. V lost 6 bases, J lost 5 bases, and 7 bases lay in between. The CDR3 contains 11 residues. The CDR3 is CASRGAETQYF. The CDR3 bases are TGTGCCAGCAGGGGGGCTGAGACCCAGTACTTC.

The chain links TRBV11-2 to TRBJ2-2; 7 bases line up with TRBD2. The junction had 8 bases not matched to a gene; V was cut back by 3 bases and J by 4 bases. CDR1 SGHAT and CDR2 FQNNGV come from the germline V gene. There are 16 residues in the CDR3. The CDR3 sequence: CASSFPRLAGTGELFF. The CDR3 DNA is TGTGCCAGCAGCTTCCCTCGACTAGCAGGCACCGGGGAGCTGTTTTTT.

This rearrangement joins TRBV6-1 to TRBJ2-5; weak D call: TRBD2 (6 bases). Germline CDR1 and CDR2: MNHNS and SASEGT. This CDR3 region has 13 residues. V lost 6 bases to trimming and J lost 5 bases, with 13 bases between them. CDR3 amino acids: CASRSGLGETQYF. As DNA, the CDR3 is TGTGCCAGCAGGTCGGGACTCGGGGAGACCCAGTACTTC.

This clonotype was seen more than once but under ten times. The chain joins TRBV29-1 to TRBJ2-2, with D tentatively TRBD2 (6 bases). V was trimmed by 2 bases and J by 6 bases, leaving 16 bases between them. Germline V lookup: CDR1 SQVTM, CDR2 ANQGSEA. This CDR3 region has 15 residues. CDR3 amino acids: CSVESGGGFPGELFF. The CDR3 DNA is TGCAGCGTTGAATCCGGTGGGGGGTTCCCCGGGGAGCTGTTTTTT.

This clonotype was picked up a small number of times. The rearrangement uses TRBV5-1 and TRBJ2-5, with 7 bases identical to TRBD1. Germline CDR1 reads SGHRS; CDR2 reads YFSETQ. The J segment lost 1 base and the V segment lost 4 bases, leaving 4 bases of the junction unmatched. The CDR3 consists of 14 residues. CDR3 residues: CASSHTGVQETQYF. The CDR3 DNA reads TGCGCCAGCAGCCACACAGGGGTCCAAGAGACCCAGTACTTC.

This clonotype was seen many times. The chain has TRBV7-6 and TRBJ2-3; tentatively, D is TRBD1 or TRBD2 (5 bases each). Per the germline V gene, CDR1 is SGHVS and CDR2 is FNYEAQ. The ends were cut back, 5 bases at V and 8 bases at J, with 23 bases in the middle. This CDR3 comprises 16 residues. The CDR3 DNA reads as TGTGCCAGCAGCCCCCTTCCTCCAGGGACCACAACTACGCAGTATTTT. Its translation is CASSPLPPGTTTTQYF. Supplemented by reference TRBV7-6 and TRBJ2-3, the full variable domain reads GAGVSQSPRYKVTKRGQDVALRCDPISGHVSLYWYRQALGQGPEFLTYFNYEAQQDKSGLPNDRFSAERPEGSISTLTIQRTEQRDSAMYRCASSPLPPGTTTTQYFGPGTRLTVL.

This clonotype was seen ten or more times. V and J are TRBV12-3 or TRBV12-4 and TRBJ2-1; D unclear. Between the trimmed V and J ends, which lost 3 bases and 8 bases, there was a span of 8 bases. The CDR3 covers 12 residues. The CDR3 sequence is CASSLVGHEQFF. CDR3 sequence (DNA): TGTGCCAGCAGTTTGGTTGGGCATGAGCAGTTCTTC.

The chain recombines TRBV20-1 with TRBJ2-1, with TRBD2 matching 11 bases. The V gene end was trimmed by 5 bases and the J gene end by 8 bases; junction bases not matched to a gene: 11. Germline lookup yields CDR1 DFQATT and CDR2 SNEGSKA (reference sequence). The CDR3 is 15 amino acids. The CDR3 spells CSAGTSSGRMYEQFF. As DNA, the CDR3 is TGCAGTGCTGGCACCTCTAGCGGGAGGATGTATGAGCAGTTCTTC.

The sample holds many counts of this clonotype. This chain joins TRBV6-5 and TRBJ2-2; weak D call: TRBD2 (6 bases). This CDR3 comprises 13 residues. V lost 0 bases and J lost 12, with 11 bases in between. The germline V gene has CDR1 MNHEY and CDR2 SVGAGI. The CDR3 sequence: CASSYSIREKLFF. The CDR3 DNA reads TGTGCCAGCAGTTACTCGATCCGGGAGAAGCTGTTTTTT.

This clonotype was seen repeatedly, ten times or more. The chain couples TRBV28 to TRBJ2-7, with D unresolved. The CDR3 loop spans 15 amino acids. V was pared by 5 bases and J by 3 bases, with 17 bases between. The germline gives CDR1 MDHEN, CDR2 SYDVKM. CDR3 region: CASSNAGILNYEQYF. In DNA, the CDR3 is TGTGCCAGCAGTAACGCAGGCATCCTGAACTACGAGCAGTACTTC.

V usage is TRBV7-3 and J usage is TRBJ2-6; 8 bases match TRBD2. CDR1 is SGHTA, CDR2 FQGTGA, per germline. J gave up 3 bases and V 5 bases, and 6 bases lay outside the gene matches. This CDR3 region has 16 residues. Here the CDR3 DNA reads TGTGCCAGCAGCCTTGCCGGGGGGGTTGGGGCCAACGTCCTGACTTTC. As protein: CASSLAGGVGANVLTF.

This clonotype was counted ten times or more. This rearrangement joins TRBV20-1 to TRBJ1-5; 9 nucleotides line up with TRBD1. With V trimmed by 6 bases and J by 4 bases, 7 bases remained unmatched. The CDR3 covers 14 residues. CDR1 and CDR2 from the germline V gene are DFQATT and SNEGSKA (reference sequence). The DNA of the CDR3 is TGCAGTGCGGGACAGGGAGGGAGAAATCAGCCCCAGCATTTT. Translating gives CSAGQGGRNQPQHF.

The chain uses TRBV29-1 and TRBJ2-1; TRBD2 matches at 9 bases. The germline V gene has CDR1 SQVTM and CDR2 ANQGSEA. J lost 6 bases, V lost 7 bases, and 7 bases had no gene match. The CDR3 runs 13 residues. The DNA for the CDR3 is TGCAGCGCGGGACTAGCCGGAGGCAATGAGCAGTTCTTC. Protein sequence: CSAGLAGGNEQFF.

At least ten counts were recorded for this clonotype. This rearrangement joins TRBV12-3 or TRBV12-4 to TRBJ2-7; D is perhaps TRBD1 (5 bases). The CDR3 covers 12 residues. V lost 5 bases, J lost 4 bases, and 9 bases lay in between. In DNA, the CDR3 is TGTGCCAGCAGTCCGAAGGGGTACGAGCAGTACTTC. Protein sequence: CASSPKGYEQYF.

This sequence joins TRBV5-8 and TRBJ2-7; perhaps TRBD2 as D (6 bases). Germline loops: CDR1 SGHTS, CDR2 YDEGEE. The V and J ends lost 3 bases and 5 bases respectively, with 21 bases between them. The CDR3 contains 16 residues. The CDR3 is CASSSSAGYLRDEQYF. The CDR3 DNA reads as TGTGCCAGCAGCTCCAGCGCGGGGTACCTTCGAGACGAGCAGTACTTC. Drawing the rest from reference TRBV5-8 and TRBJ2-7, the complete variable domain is EAGVTQSPTHLIKTRGQQATLRCSPISGHTSVYWYQQALGLGLQFLLWYDEGEERNRGNFPPRFSGRQFPNYSSELNVNALELEDSALYLCASSSSAGYLRDEQYFGPGTRLTVT.